These 26 T cell receptor beta chains share one sample of origin, sequenced in a study of T-cell memory formation after mild COVID-19. MiXCR was run by TCRdb on the 5' RACE reads, yielding one entry per CDR3 protein. The table includes 580,000 or so distinct CDR3 sequences, roughly 17% detected once. The sequencing sample was made of PBMCs or a T cell subset sorted from them (not recorded which). Receptors originate from an adult woman who had mild COVID-19 (a few samples of this study predate the infection). Cell type and time point are not known.

This clonotype has ten or more counts. The V and J genes are TRBV5-1 and TRBJ2-5; 8 nucleotides match TRBD1. Germline V gives CDR1 SGHRS, CDR2 YFSETQ. This CDR3 is 14 amino acids long. The trim removed 4 bases at V and 1 base at J, leaving 3 bases unmatched. CDR3 residues: CASSTTGGQETQYF. The DNA of the CDR3 is TGCGCCAGCAGCACCACAGGGGGCCAAGAGACCCAGTACTTC. Supplemented by reference TRBV5-1 and TRBJ2-5, the full variable domain reads KAGVTQTPRYLIKTRGQQVTLSCSPISGHRSVSWYQQTPGQGLQFLFEYFSETQRNKGNFPGRFSGRQFSNSRSEMNVSTLELGDSALYLCASSTTGGQETQYFGPGTRLLVL.

V usage is TRBV10-3 and J usage is TRBJ1-2; 9 nucleotides agree with TRBD1. The junction had 6 bases not matched to a gene; V was cut back by 2 bases and J by 2 bases. The CDR3 is 16 amino acids. Germline loops: CDR1 ENHRY, CDR2 SYGVKD. The CDR3 here is CAISEGTGTTNYGYTF. In DNA form, the CDR3 reads TGTGCCATCAGTGAGGGGACAGGGACCACGAACTATGGCTACACCTTC.

V usage is TRBV6-5 and J usage is TRBJ2-5, with 11 bases lining up with TRBD2. CDR1 is MNHEY and CDR2 is SVGAGI in the germline V gene. V was clipped by 2 bases and J by 5 bases; unmatched bases: 7. The CDR3 consists of 16 residues. The CDR3 spells CASSYGASGRLETQYF. CDR3 DNA sequence: TGTGCCAGCAGTTACGGAGCTAGCGGGAGGCTGGAGACCCAGTACTTC.

The CDR3 sequence is CASSLAGASDTQYF. The CDR3, as DNA: TGTGCCAGCAGCTTAGCCGGGGCCTCAGATACGCAGTATTTT. The rearrangement links TRBV7-2 to TRBJ2-3, with D perhaps being TRBD1 or TRBD2 (5 bases each). Trimming shortened V by 0 bases and J by 4 bases, and 8 bases separated the two germline ends. In germline, CDR1 is SGHTA, CDR2 FQGNSA. The CDR3 is 14 residues long.

V gene TRBV20-1 combines with J gene TRBJ2-3; possible D gene TRBD1, 6 bases. CDR3 length: 15 residues. Trimming pared 3 bases from V and 6 bases from J, leaving 19 bases between. Germline V gene data show CDR1 as DFQATT and CDR2 as SNEGSKA (reference sequence). This CDR3 is CSARDLAGAMDTQYF. As DNA, the CDR3 is TGCAGTGCTAGGGACCTAGCAGGGGCTATGGATACGCAGTATTTT.

The chain uses TRBV3-1 and TRBJ2-7; D ambiguous. This CDR3 has 14 residues. V lost 1 base, J lost 3 bases, and 10 bases lay in between. Per germline, CDR1 LGHDT and CDR2 YNNKEL (reference sequence). CDR3 sequence: CASSQGPDFYEQYF. Written as DNA, the CDR3 is TGTGCCAGCAGCCAAGGACCAGATTTCTACGAGCAGTACTTC.

This clonotype has a handful of counts. The rearrangement joins TRBV6-1 to TRBJ2-1, with 8 nucleotides matching TRBD2. J lost 4 bases, V lost 1 base, and 6 bases had no gene match. Germline loops: CDR1 MNHNS, CDR2 SASEGT. CDR3 size: 16 residues. DNA of the CDR3: TGTGCCAGCAGTGAAGAAAGAGTAGCGGGGTACAATGAGCAGTTCTTC. Translated, it gives CASSEERVAGYNEQFF.

The rearrangement uses TRBV12-3 or TRBV12-4 and TRBJ2-5, with TRBD2 matching 11 bases. With 5 bases clipped from V and 4 bases from J, the junction kept 15 bases outside the gene matches. The CDR3 runs to 18 residues. CDR3 protein: CASSPFLAPLAGVETQYF. CDR3 DNA sequence: TGTGCCAGCAGTCCTTTTCTCGCCCCACTAGCGGGAGTAGAGACCCAGTACTTC.

This clonotype was picked up a small number of times. The chain recombines TRBV10-3 with TRBJ2-2; D gene ambiguous. V lost 4 bases and J 1 base, leaving 7 bases between the germline ends. The CDR3 sequence is 14 residues long. The germline V gene has CDR1 ENHRY and CDR2 SYGVKD. CDR3 nucleotide sequence: TGTGCCATCAGTGGGCTGGTGAACACCGGGGAGCTGTTTTTT. It specifies CAISGLVNTGELFF.

V gene TRBV7-9 combines with J gene TRBJ2-7, with D perhaps matching TRBD1 (6 bases). This CDR3 has 16 residues. V lost 4 bases and J 4 bases, leaving 20 bases between the germline ends. Per germline, CDR1 SEHNR and CDR2 FQNEAQ (reference sequence). CDR3 loop: CASSSSRDMGLYEQYF. CDR3 nucleotides: TGTGCCAGCAGCTCGTCCCGGGACATGGGATTATACGAGCAGTACTTC.

This clonotype was counted many times. The chain joins TRBV12-3 or TRBV12-4 to TRBJ2-3; 7 bases map to TRBD2. The CDR3 has 13 residues. Germline trimming cut 2 bases from V and 5 bases from J; bases unmatched to any gene: 1. The CDR3 reads CASSLWGGDTQYF. In nucleotides, the CDR3 is TGTGCCAGCAGTTTATGGGGGGGAGATACGCAGTATTTT.

The chain links TRBV20-1 to TRBJ1-1; D may be TRBD1 (6 bases). V lost 5 bases and J 4 bases, leaving 14 bases between the germline ends. The germline gives CDR1 DFQATT, CDR2 SNEGSKA (reference sequence). The CDR3 extends over 13 amino acids. CDR3 bases: TGCAGTGCTCCCCAACAGGGTGGCACTGAAGCTTTCTTT. Protein product: CSAPQQGGTEAFF.

J is TRBJ2-1 and V is TRBV12-3 or TRBV12-4, with 13 positions matching TRBD2. The V gene end was trimmed by 5 bases and the J gene end by 8 bases; junction bases not matched to a gene: 6. The CDR3 runs to 15 residues. The CDR3 coding sequence is TGTGCCAGCAGTCCATGGACTAGCGGGAGATATGAGCAGTTCTTC. Translating gives CASSPWTSGRYEQFF.

This rearrangement joins TRBV9 to TRBJ1-4; 7 bases match TRBD1. Looked up from germline, CDR1 is SGDLS and CDR2 is YYNGEE. Trimming took 4 bases from V and 3 from J; bases not matched to a gene: 9. This CDR3 contains 16 residues. The CDR3 loop reads CASSPRSGTANEKLFF. The CDR3 DNA follows: TGTGCCAGCAGCCCAAGATCTGGGACAGCTAATGAAAAACTGTTTTTT.

This clonotype was counted at least ten times. The rearrangement uses TRBV20-1 and TRBJ2-2, with a tentative D call TRBD1 (5 bases). Germline loops: CDR1 DFQATT, CDR2 SNEGSKA (reference sequence). The CDR3 contains 15 residues. Trimming stripped 1 base from V and 2 bases from J, with 11 bases between. Here the CDR3 DNA reads TGCAGTGCTAGAGGAGACAGCCACAACACCGGGGAGCTGTTTTTT. It specifies CSARGDSHNTGELFF.

The chain carries TRBV13 and TRBJ1-2; no firm D call. Trimming shortened V by 5 bases and J by 2 bases, and 9 bases separated the two germline ends. Germline CDR1 PRHDT, CDR2 FYEKMQ (reference sequence). This CDR3 contains 13 residues. The DNA for the CDR3 is TGTGCCAGCAGCGTGACGGAGAACTATGGCTACACCTTC. Translating gives CASSVTENYGYTF.

This clonotype was counted only a few times. The chain recombines TRBV14 with TRBJ2-7, with TRBD1 matching 10 bases. V lost 4 bases, J lost 3 bases, and 6 bases stayed unmatched. Germline loops: CDR1 SGHDN, CDR2 FVKESK. The CDR3 consists of 15 residues. This CDR3 reads CASSLRDRGIYEQYF. The CDR3 DNA reads TGTGCCAGCAGCCTCCGGGACAGGGGAATCTACGAGCAGTACTTC.

The chain has TRBV7-9 and TRBJ2-5; D remains unclear. The CDR3 spans 14 residues. Germline CDR1 and CDR2: SEHNR and FQNEAQ (reference sequence). V was pared by 2 bases and J by 5 bases, with 12 bases between. The CDR3 DNA sequence: TGTGCCAGCAGCTTATCCAGTGTTGGCGAGACCCAGTACTTC. This gives the protein CASSLSSVGETQYF.

This clonotype has just a few counts. The genes are TRBV11-2 and TRBJ2-1; 9 nucleotides line up with TRBD1. Germline V gene lookup returns CDR1 SGHAT and CDR2 FQNNGV. This CDR3 spans 14 amino acids. V was pared by 5 bases and J by 5 bases, with 4 bases of the junction left unmatched. CDR3 DNA sequence: TGTGCCAGCAGCCCGTGGACAGGGGACAATGAGCAGTTCTTC. Amino acids: CASSPWTGDNEQFF.

This clonotype was found a few times. The chain couples TRBV5-1 to TRBJ2-7; 12 bases align to TRBD2. Germline CDR1 SGHRS, CDR2 YFSETQ. The V and J ends lost 4 bases and 4 bases, in that order; junction bases with no gene match: 6. This CDR3 is built from 15 residues. Here the CDR3 DNA reads TGCGCCAGCAGCGTCGGGACTAGCGGGCTGTACGAGCAGTACTTC. Its translation is CASSVGTSGLYEQYF.

This clonotype was detected only a few times. The V call is TRBV6-5, the J call TRBJ2-1; 8 bases are a match to TRBD1. The CDR3 runs 16 residues. CDR1 and CDR2 (germline): MNHEY, SVGAGI. The V segment lost 0 bases and the J segment 2 bases; nucleotides outside the gene matches: 3. The CDR3 sequence is CASSYSAGGAYNEQFF. The DNA for the CDR3 is TGTGCCAGCAGTTACTCGGCAGGGGGCGCCTACAATGAGCAGTTCTTC.

There are a few counts of this clonotype. The chain combines TRBV11-2 with TRBJ2-3; 10 bases agree with TRBD2. CDR1 SGHAT and CDR2 FQNNGV come from the germline V gene. The V segment lost 5 bases and the J segment 4 bases; nucleotides outside the gene matches: 9. The CDR3 runs to 16 residues. CDR3 protein: CASSHKRGGLSDTQYF. In nucleotides, the CDR3 is TGTGCCAGCAGCCACAAGCGGGGGGGCCTATCAGATACGCAGTATTTT.

This clonotype was recorded a few times. This chain joins TRBV12-3 or TRBV12-4 and TRBJ1-5; tentative D call: TRBD1 (5 bases). The CDR3 length is 15 residues. V was pared by 8 bases and J by 2 bases, with 16 bases between. CDR3 in amino acids: CASQPGGVGNQPQHF. CDR3 in DNA: TGTGCCAGCCAGCCGGGGGGGGTGGGCAATCAGCCCCAGCATTTT.

This sequence joins TRBV18 and TRBJ1-1, with 7 bases that match TRBD1. The CDR3 sequence is 13 residues long. Germline V gives CDR1 KGHSH, CDR2 LQKENI. The CDR3 DNA is TGTGGGGGGACAGATCAAATGAACACTGAAGCTTTCTTT. This codes for CGGTDQMNTEAFF.

This clonotype was picked up a small number of times. The CDR3 sequence: CASSDSRQPNTQYF. CDR3 sequence (DNA): TGTGCCAGCAGTGACTCGAGACAGCCGAATACGCAGTATTTT. The chain joins TRBV6-4 to TRBJ2-3, with D perhaps matching TRBD1 (5 bases). Germline V gene data show CDR1 as MRHNA and CDR2 as SNTAGT. Trimming left V 0 bases short and J 7 bases short, with 11 bases between. CDR3 length: 14 amino acids.

The chain is built from TRBV5-1 and TRBJ1-1, with TRBD1 identical over 10 bases. V lost 5 bases, J lost 5 bases, and 12 bases stayed unmatched. Germline V gene data show CDR1 as SGHRS and CDR2 as YFSETQ. CDR3 size: 16 residues. The CDR3 loop is CASRQPGTGVVTEAFF. CDR3 sequence (DNA): TGCGCCAGCAGACAACCCGGGACAGGGGTCGTGACTGAAGCTTTCTTT.